Each of the 17 T cell receptor beta chains below was sequenced from the same sample in a study of T cells after yellow fever vaccination. Using its own MiXCR run on the 5' RACE reads, TCRdb lists one record per CDR3 protein. This table has 340,000 or so distinct CDR3 sequences, 12% appearing once. Sample: CD4+ T cells sorted from PBMCs, taken 15 days after the yellow fever booster vaccination. These TCRs come from a man aged 18 to 35 who received the YFV17D yellow fever vaccine.

This clonotype has at least ten counts. The chain joins TRBV20-1 to TRBJ1-1, with no clear D. Looked up from germline, CDR1 is DFQATT and CDR2 is SNEGSKA (reference sequence). The CDR3 extends over 12 amino acids. The V end was cut by 3 bases, the J end by 7 bases, with 12 bases between. In DNA form, the CDR3 reads TGCAGTGCTAGCAGGCGTGGGGTTGAAGCTTTCTTT. Its protein product is CSASRRGVEAFF.

The rearrangement links TRBV19 to TRBJ2-5, with TRBD1 identical over 7 bases. The V and J ends lost 1 base and 0 bases, in that order; junction bases with no gene match: 5. Germline V gene sequence: CDR1 LNHDA, CDR2 SQIVND (reference sequence). The CDR3 consists of 16 residues. CDR3 loop: CASSIGEQGYQETQYF. The CDR3 DNA reads TGTGCCAGTAGTATAGGAGAACAGGGGTACCAAGAGACCCAGTACTTC.

The chain uses TRBV5-6 and TRBJ2-5; TRBD2 aligns across 8 bases. Trimming at V came to 7 bases and at J to 5 bases, leaving 19 bases not matched to a gene. The CDR3 runs to 17 residues. Per the germline V gene, CDR1 is SGHDT and CDR2 is YYEEEE. The CDR3 loop is CASGLIGTRALHETQYF. In nucleotides, the CDR3 is TGTGCCAGCGGCCTCATCGGGACTAGGGCCCTCCATGAGACCCAGTACTTC. Looking up the rest from reference TRBV5-6 and TRBJ2-5 gives the full variable domain: DAGVTQSPTHLIKTRGQQVTLRCSPKSGHDTVSWYQQALGQGPQFIFQYYEEEERQRGNFPDRFSGHQFPNYSSELNVNALLLGDSALYLCASGLIGTRALHETQYFGPGTRLLVL.

The table lists this clonotype with many counts. The chain employs TRBV4-3 and TRBJ1-3; tentative D call: TRBD1 (5 bases). The CDR3 runs 14 residues. V shed 4 bases and J shed 3 bases, with 10 bases lying between them. In germline, CDR1 is LGHNA, CDR2 YSLEER. The CDR3, as DNA: TGCGCCAGCAGCCCCTGGGACCGTGGAAACACCATATATTTT. It specifies CASSPWDRGNTIYF.

The gene calls are TRBV27 and TRBJ1-5; 8 bases line up with TRBD1. With V trimmed by 5 bases and J by 5 bases, 8 bases remained unmatched. CDR3 length equals 15 residues. Germline V gene sequence: CDR1 MNHEY, CDR2 SMNVEV (reference sequence). CDR3 sequence reads: CASSPPGQDDQPQHF. As DNA, the CDR3 is TGTGCCAGCAGTCCACCGGGACAGGACGATCAGCCCCAGCATTTT.

At least ten counts were recorded for this clonotype. CDR3 amino acids: CASSLVSQETQYF. The DNA of the CDR3 is TGTGCCAGCAGTTTAGTCAGTCAAGAGACCCAGTACTTC. The V call is TRBV12-3 or TRBV12-4, the J call TRBJ2-5; no firm D call. The ends were cut back, 1 base at V and 2 bases at J, with 5 bases in the middle. The CDR3 has 13 residues.

This clonotype was recorded a few times. The DNA for the CDR3 is TGTGCCAGCAGCTTATGGGCGGCAGAGGATAATGAAAAACTGTTTTTT. Translating it yields CASSLWAAEDNEKLFF. The chain employs TRBV7-9 and TRBJ1-4; D is unresolved. The germline V and J ends were trimmed by 2 bases and 4 bases, with 14 bases remaining between them. Germline CDR1 and CDR2: SEHNR and FQNEAQ (reference sequence). The CDR3 has 16 residues.

This clonotype was seen a few times. This sequence joins TRBV4-1 and TRBJ2-3, with a weak D call TRBD2 (6 bases). Germline CDR1 and CDR2: MGHRA and YSYEKL. CDR3 length: 15 residues. V was shortened by 6 bases and J by 2 bases, with 15 bases between the two germline ends. The CDR3 here is CASSPEQRVTDTQYF. The CDR3 DNA reads TGCGCCAGCAGTCCCGAGCAGCGGGTCACAGATACGCAGTATTTT.

This clonotype was recorded many times. This chain connects TRBV18 to TRBJ2-7, with 13 bases that match TRBD2. This CDR3 spans 15 amino acids. The trim removed 3 bases at V and 2 bases at J, leaving 1 base unmatched. Germline CDR1 KGHSH, CDR2 LQKENI. The CDR3 reads CASSPGLAGTYEQYF. CDR3 bases: TGTGCCAGCTCACCGGGACTAGCGGGGACCTACGAGCAGTACTTC.

This clonotype was detected only a few times. CDR3 nucleotide sequence: TGTGCCAGCAGCTCGGAACCTCAAGAGACCCAGTACTTC. Its translation is CASSSEPQETQYF. V is TRBV7-8 and J is TRBJ2-5; D is uncertain. The germline V and J ends were trimmed by 4 bases and 2 bases, with 8 bases remaining between them. The CDR3 runs 13 residues. Germline CDR1 is SGHVS and CDR2 is FQNEAQ.

Concerning this clonotype: A much larger clone lies one base from this, so it may be a read error. The chain links TRBV7-9 to TRBJ2-3; no firm D call. The CDR3 consists of 14 residues. The germline gives CDR1 SEHNR, CDR2 FQNEAQ (reference sequence). V gave up 3 bases and J gave up 0 bases, with 7 bases separating them. CDR3 in DNA: TGTGCCAGCAGCTTGGCCTATAGCACAGATACGCAGTATTTT. This gives the protein CASSLAYSTDTQYF.

This clonotype was seen a few times. The rearrangement joins TRBV5-5 to TRBJ2-3; D may be TRBD1 (6 bases). This CDR3 comprises 15 residues. Trimming cost V 5 bases and J 4 bases, with 17 bases left between them. Per germline, CDR1 SGHKS and CDR2 YYEKEE (reference sequence). CDR3 DNA sequence: TGTGCCAGCAGGCAGGACAGTTGGCCCCCAGATACGCAGTATTTT. It translates to CASRQDSWPPDTQYF.

This rearrangement joins TRBV7-2 to TRBJ2-3; TRBD2 aligns across 12 bases. The CDR3 runs to 16 residues. Germline V gene sequence: CDR1 SGHTA, CDR2 FQGNSA. Unmatched junction bases numbered 11, after V lost 5 bases and J lost 8 bases. The CDR3 coding sequence is TGTGCCAGCAGCACCCCTAGCGGGGGGGCTTCGGTTACGCAGTATTTT. It encodes CASSTPSGGASVTQYF.

The table lists this clonotype with a few counts. The J gene is TRBJ1-5, the V gene TRBV10-3; D is unresolved. This CDR3 has 15 amino acids. Per the germline V gene, CDR1 is ENHRY and CDR2 is SYGVKD. The V end lost 0 bases, the J end lost 6 bases, and 12 bases lay between the germline ends. CDR3 bases: TGTGCCATCAGTGAGTCAGCTAATAGCGGTCAGCCCCAGCATTTT. Its protein is CAISESANSGQPQHF.

There are many counts of this clonotype. This chain links TRBV7-9 with TRBJ2-5; tentative D call: TRBD2 (5 bases). The CDR3 covers 14 residues. Trimming removed 5 bases from V and 5 bases from J, with 15 bases in between. Germline V CDR1 and CDR2: SEHNR, FQNEAQ (reference sequence). The CDR3 loop reads CASSLRREMETQYF. Here the CDR3 DNA reads TGTGCCAGCAGCCTGCGCCGGGAAATGGAGACCCAGTACTTC.

The chain carries TRBV20-1 and TRBJ2-7; TRBD2 aligns across 7 bases. The germline gives CDR1 DFQATT, CDR2 SNEGSKA (reference sequence). The CDR3 runs 12 residues. J was trimmed by 6 bases and V by 6 bases; bases with no gene match: 8. This CDR3 is CSAKRGGGEQYF. Written as DNA, the CDR3 is TGCAGTGCGAAGCGGGGAGGTGGCGAGCAGTACTTC.

The chain uses TRBV5-1 and TRBJ1-4; D gene ambiguous. The CDR3 spans 16 residues. Trimming shortened V by 0 bases and J by 4 bases, and 13 bases separated the two germline ends. Germline V gene lookup returns CDR1 SGHRS and CDR2 YFSETQ. CDR3 region: CASSLGPIRVNEKLFF. For the CDR3, the DNA is TGCGCCAGCAGCTTGGGCCCTATAAGGGTTAATGAAAAACTGTTTTTT.